This paragraph covers one TCR beta chain sequence. The antigen is undetermined. These data originate in a study of T cells in Graves' hyperthyroidism and ophthalmopathy. Across the whole study: Specimen type is peripheral blood, collected at initial diagnosis prior to any treatment.

Study-level points and caveats: Ophthalmopathy was told apart from stable hyperthyroidism by a 13 V-J model.

RNA transcripts served as the template for amplifying TCR beta CDR3 regions. Using the HTBI primer set, a first-round RT-PCR was run on the TCR CDR3. TCRdb called the multiplex PCR reads again in MiXCR, with one record for every CDR3 protein. This sample has roughly 290,000 distinct CDR3 sequences, with 13% found just once. Hyperthyroidism patients were newly diagnosed, had disease duration under 2 months, and were aged 18 to 65 years. Trimming shortened V by 6 bases and J by 7 bases, and 16 bases separated the two germline ends. CDR1 and CDR2 (germline): ENHRY, SYGVKD. This CDR3 has 14 residues. The TCR comes from a woman aged 25 to 45 with Graves' hyperthyroidism that later progressed to Graves' ophthalmopathy. Sequenced sample: blood. The chain recombines TRBV10-3 with TRBJ1-5; TRBD1 is a possible D gene (6 bases). For the CDR3, the DNA is TGTGCCATCAGCTCGACAGGTTCTGAACAGCCCCAGCATTTT. Translating gives CAISSTGSEQPQHF.